This is a list of T cell receptor beta chains from one sample in a study of T cell responses to AZD1222 COVID-19 vaccine. Produced via immunoSEQ multiplex PCR; TCRdb's table is partial and in-frame only. The sample yields fewer than 150,000 clones, approximately 91% seen once. The sequencing used peripheral blood, collected 28 days after the second AZD1222 dose. The receptors were gathered from an adult who received the AZD1222 COVID-19 vaccine. The CDR3 runs from the conserved cysteine through the conserved F or W. Fields, in order: clone size, V gene, J gene, CDR3 protein. Where a row states a size, it is once, few, many or the class of an expanded clone; other rows omit it.

>NA|TRBV24-1|TRBJ1-2
CATSDPKDGYTF
>NA|TRBV13|TRBJ1-1
CASSFPGAEAFF
>NA|TRBV29-1|TRBJ2-3
CSVHRGYTDTQYF
>NA|TRBV6-4|TRBJ1-1
CASSARRGESTEAFF
>NA|TRBV28|TRBJ2-6
CASSPGDRANVLTF
>NA|TRBV7-9|TRBJ2-2
CASSPPGTNTGELFF
>NA|TRBV11-3|TRBJ2-2
CASSPRAGGPAGELFF
>few|TRBV6-4|TRBJ1-6
CASSDKGVGNSPLHF
>NA|TRBV18|TRBJ2-5
CASSLNTGETQYF
>NA|TRBV15|TRBJ1-4
CATSRELLEKLFF
>once|TRBV10-1|TRBJ2-3
CASSESRGGAQYF
>NA|TRBV10-1|TRBJ2-1
CASSDGSGSPDEQFF
>NA|TRBV6-5|TRBJ1-2
CASSPDRDAYGYTF
>NA|TRBV11-2|TRBJ1-1
CASSLGGDTEAFF
>NA|TRBV27|TRBJ1-4
CASSFSGYEKLFF
>NA|TRBV11-2|TRBJ1-1
CASSLGGGVTEAFF
>NA|TRBV6-2/TRBV6-3|TRBJ2-5
CASSTSATKRETQYF
>NA|TRBV4-2|TRBJ1-2
CASSTGAGGGGYTF
>NA|TRBV7-8|TRBJ1-1
CASSHPGVYTEAFF
>NA|TRBV7-6|TRBJ2-7
CASRRDPGLAFTEQYF
>NA|TRBV6-5|TRBJ1-1
CASSPWGGGTEAFF
>NA|TRBV19|TRBJ1-2
CASSTRQGVDTF
>NA|TRBV4-2|TRBJ2-3
CASSQDFGESTDTQYF
>NA|TRBV24-1|TRBJ1-5
CATSPREGQPQHF
>NA|TRBV10-3|TRBJ1-2
CAISDLASSERTYGYTF
>NA|TRBV28|TRBJ1-2
CASSPPALIGILYYGYTF
>NA|TRBV3-1/TRBV3-2|TRBJ1-2
CASSQGQGSFYGYTF
>NA|TRBV4-2|TRBJ2-5
CASSSTGGPRETQYF
>NA|TRBV21-1|TRBJ2-7
CASSKLHYEQYF
>NA|TRBV7-3|TRBJ2-5
CASSSGQGETQYF
>few|TRBV27|TRBJ2-1
CASRPGTSGTEQFF
>once|TRBV15|TRBJ2-3
CATSTDRGPTDTQYF
>NA|TRBV23-1|TRBJ1-3
CASTVKDGNTIYF
>NA|TRBV19|TRBJ2-7
CASTGGTGPAYEQYF
>NA|TRBV2|TRBJ2-3
CASSELASRTDTQYF
>NA|TRBV28|TRBJ2-3
CASSLQREGADTQYF
>once|TRBV27|TRBJ2-1
CASSLGQGINEQFF
>NA|TRBV7-9|TRBJ2-5
CASSPLVLAERQQTQYF
>NA|TRBV19|TRBJ1-2
CASSPETGTYDYGYTF
>NA|TRBV25-1|TRBJ1-4
CASSEGPRTPNEKLFF
>NA|TRBV29-1|TRBJ1-2
CSVALLTGHYGYTF
>NA|TRBV5-1|TRBJ2-7
CASSLERSSYEQYF
>NA|TRBV18|TRBJ2-5
CASSPPTGGLETQYF
>NA|TRBV28|TRBJ1-4
CASSDPGGMVEKLFF
>NA|TRBV12-3/TRBV12-4|TRBJ1-5
CASSSKTGQPQHF
>NA|TRBV19|TRBJ2-5
CASSGTLQETQYF
>NA|TRBV6-1|TRBJ2-4
CASSEPALQNIQYF
>few|TRBV5-1|TRBJ2-5
CASKREETQYF
>NA|TRBV5-6|TRBJ1-1
CASSLWAGIWTEAFF
>NA|TRBV7-8|TRBJ2-3
CASSLVASFVSDTQYF
>few|TRBV9|TRBJ1-2
CASSPRTGAYGYTF
>NA|TRBV6-4|TRBJ1-3
CASRGGNTIYF
>NA|TRBV14|TRBJ2-6
CASSQEKKDRGHKAGANVLTF
>NA|TRBV5-1|TRBJ2-2
CASSLAGGGGELFF
>NA|TRBV28|TRBJ2-1
CASSLWTGANNEQFF